These T cell receptor beta chains were read from a single sample in a study of CD8 T cells in Susac syndrome. TCRdb analysed the immunoSEQ multiplex PCR reads with MiXCR anew, one entry per CDR3 protein. There are over 130,000 distinct CDR3 sequences in the sample; roughly 95% occur only once, and around 0.12% lies in the top ten. The specimen sequenced was CD4+ T cells from PBMCs. All receptors derive from a human donor with multiple sclerosis. Each CDR3 is given with its conserved first and last residue. Each record gives: J gene, clone size, D gene, V gene, CDR3 protein, CDR3 DNA. A D gene is named only where the DNA matches it firmly. Expanded clones are given a class, and other clones once, few, many or no size at all.

J: TRBJ2-3
size: .
D: .
V: TRBV7-2
CDR3: CASSLDRQGTDTQYF
DNA: TGTGCCAGCAGCCTCGACCGGCAAGGCACAGATACGCAGTATTTT

J: TRBJ2-1
size: .
D: .
V: TRBV24-1
CDR3: CATSRQGNYNEQFF
DNA: TGTGCCACCAGTCGGCAGGGCAACTACAATGAGCAGTTCTTC

J: TRBJ2-7
size: .
D: .
V: TRBV6-2/TRBV6-3
CDR3: CASSYSRVYEQYF
DNA: TGTGCCAGCAGTTACTCGAGAGTCTACGAGCAGTACTTC

J: TRBJ2-5
size: .
D: .
V: TRBV15
CDR3: CATSGLETQYF
DNA: TGTGCCACCAGCGGGCTGGAGACCCAGTACTTC

J: TRBJ2-5
size: .
D: .
V: TRBV20-1
CDR3: CSARAGLGGLKTQYF
DNA: TGCAGTGCTCGGGCAGGGCTCGGCGGGTTGAAGACCCAGTACTTC

J: TRBJ2-1
size: .
D: TRBD1
V: TRBV20-1
CDR3: CSARADRDEQFF
DNA: TGCAGTGCTAGAGCTGACAGGGATGAGCAGTTCTTC

J: TRBJ2-7
size: .
D: .
V: TRBV15
CDR3: CATSRGGLLSYEQYF
DNA: TGTGCCACCAGCAGAGGGGGGCTCCTCTCCTACGAGCAGTACTTC

J: TRBJ1-6
size: .
D: .
V: TRBV5-4
CDR3: CASRDGRSTVNSPLHF
DNA: TGTGCCAGCAGAGACGGACGATCAACGGTTAATTCACCCCTCCACTTT

J: TRBJ2-1
size: once
D: .
V: TRBV20-1
CDR3: CSASSGIREQFF
DNA: TGCAGTGCTAGTTCCGGGATTCGTGAGCAGTTCTTC

J: TRBJ2-3
size: .
D: TRBD2
V: TRBV20-1
CDR3: CSARTSGVSTDTQYF
DNA: TGCAGTGCGAGGACTAGCGGGGTTAGCACAGATACGCAGTATTTT

J: TRBJ2-2
size: .
D: .
V: TRBV9
CDR3: CASSVVLGGELFF
DNA: TGTGCCAGCAGCGTAGTCCTCGGCGGGGAGCTGTTTTTT

J: TRBJ1-5
size: .
D: .
V: TRBV23-1
CDR3: CASSQSRGYGNQPQHF
DNA: TGCGCCAGCAGTCAATCACGGGGGTACGGCAATCAGCCCCAGCATTTT

J: TRBJ1-2
size: .
D: .
V: TRBV19
CDR3: CASSPGVARGADFYGYTF
DNA: TGTGCCAGTAGCCCTGGGGTGGCCAGGGGCGCAGACTTCTATGGCTACACCTTC

J: TRBJ2-3
size: .
D: .
V: TRBV29-1
CDR3: CSVHIYGWGDTQYF
DNA: TGCAGCGTTCATATATACGGCTGGGGAGATACGCAGTATTTT

J: TRBJ1-4
size: .
D: .
V: TRBV2
CDR3: CASSVGQTTNEKLFF
DNA: TGTGCCAGCAGTGTAGGACAGACAACTAATGAAAAACTGTTTTTT

J: TRBJ2-4
size: .
D: .
V: TRBV25-1
CDR3: CASSEPGVAKNIQYF
DNA: TGTGCCAGCAGTGAACCTGGAGTAGCCAAAAACATTCAGTACTTC

J: TRBJ2-4
size: .
D: TRBD1
V: TRBV11-2
CDR3: CASSQQGVQYF
DNA: TGTGCCAGCAGTCAACAGGGGGTCCAGTACTTC

J: TRBJ1-5
size: .
D: .
V: TRBV4-1
CDR3: CASSQAARWGNQPQHF
DNA: TGCGCCAGCAGCCAAGCTGCCCGCTGGGGAAATCAGCCCCAGCATTTT

J: TRBJ1-1
size: once
D: .
V: TRBV30
CDR3: CAWSAKTGNTEAFF
DNA: TGTGCCTGGAGTGCAAAGACAGGGAACACTGAAGCTTTCTTT

J: TRBJ2-7
size: .
D: .
V: TRBV27
CDR3: CASSPADLLSYEQYF
DNA: TGTGCCAGCAGCCCAGCTGACTTACTCTCCTACGAGCAGTACTTC

J: TRBJ2-7
size: .
D: TRBD2
V: TRBV20-1
CDR3: CSARRASGSYEQYF
DNA: TGCAGTGCTAGGAGGGCTAGCGGGAGCTACGAGCAGTACTTC

J: TRBJ2-5
size: .
D: .
V: TRBV12-3/TRBV12-4
CDR3: CASSLTGRETQYF
DNA: TGTGCCAGCAGTTTAACAGGGCGAGAGACCCAGTACTTC

J: TRBJ2-1
size: .
D: TRBD1
V: TRBV4-1
CDR3: CASSQEGDRNFREQFF
DNA: TGCGCCAGCAGCCAAGAGGGGGACAGGAACTTCCGTGAGCAGTTCTTC

J: TRBJ2-1
size: .
D: .
V: TRBV5-1
CDR3: CASSLRPGSYNEQFF
DNA: TGCGCCAGCAGCTTGCGTCCAGGGTCGTACAATGAGCAGTTCTTC

J: TRBJ1-5
size: .
D: TRBD1
V: TRBV5-6
CDR3: CASSCDERDRVDQPQHF
DNA: TGTGCCAGCAGCTGTGACGAACGGGACAGGGTTGATCAGCCCCAGCATTTT

J: TRBJ2-5
size: .
D: .
V: TRBV5-4
CDR3: CASSQGGLSQETQYF
DNA: TGTGCCAGCAGCCAGGGGGGCCTCTCTCAAGAGACCCAGTACTTC

J: TRBJ2-7
size: .
D: .
V: TRBV24-1
CDR3: CATSGETGSQDYEQYF
DNA: TGTGCCACCTCGGGCGAAACGGGTAGTCAAGACTACGAGCAGTACTTC

J: TRBJ2-7
size: .
D: TRBD2
V: TRBV5-1
CDR3: CASSPGGRYEQYF
DNA: TGCGCCAGCAGCCCGGGGGGACGCTACGAGCAGTACTTC